The T cell receptor beta chain under discussion was sequenced for a study of graft-versus-host responses after intestinal transplantation. Turning to the study itself: Among the recipients, transplants were multivisceral, liver-intestinal, or isolated intestinal.

Germline V gene sequence: CDR1 SGHTA, CDR2 FQGNSA. This CDR3 spans 17 amino acids. The V end was cut by 1 base, the J end by 1 base, with 13 bases between. TCRdb's copy holds only in-frame clones and misses some; the assay was immunoSEQ multiplex PCR. Here the sample spans 96,000 or so clones, roughly 90% being singletons. Note on this clone: The antigen is unknown.

This sequence originates from a human donor who received an intestinal transplant. This specimen was unstimulated CD4+ T cells sorted from spleen or lymph node cells, taken before intestinal transplant. The chain combines TRBV7-2 with TRBJ2-2; D perhaps matches TRBD2 (5 bases). The DNA for the CDR3 is TGTGCCAGCAGCTTAGGGGGAGTTTGGGTGAACACCGGGGAGCTGTTTTTT. This encodes CASSLGGVWVNTGELFF.